These T cell receptor beta chains were read from a single sample in a study of blood T cell repertoires in COVID-19. Sequenced by immunoSEQ multiplex PCR; TCRdb stores in-frame clones only, minus some. The sample has some 250,000 clones; around 89% are singletons. Source material: PBMCs or T cells enriched from blood (not recorded which). Source of these receptors: a man aged 35 to 55 who had recovered from COVID-19. The CDR3 runs from the conserved cysteine through the conserved F or W. The D gene is left open where the match is weak.

cdr3_aa	cdr3_nt	v_call	d_call	j_call
CASSQDLATPYEQYF	TGCGCCAGCAGCCAAGATCTTGCGACACCCTACGAGCAGTACTTC	TRBV4-1	NA	TRBJ2-7
CASSLEVLAGSPSYNEQFF	TGTGCCAGCAGCTTAGAGGTTCTAGCGGGATCTCCCTCCTACAATGAGCAGTTCTTC	TRBV11-2	TRBD2	TRBJ2-1
CASSRHGTSGSSGGQETQYF	TGTGCCAGCAGTCGTCATGGAACTAGCGGGAGTTCTGGTGGCCAAGAGACCCAGTACTTC	TRBV9	TRBD2	TRBJ2-5
CASSLLGVAGVSTDTQYF	TGTGCCAGCAGCTTGCTTGGTGTAGCAGGGGTTAGCACAGATACGCAGTATTTT	TRBV7-3	NA	TRBJ2-3
CASRIPAAGGQSSYNEQFF	TGTGCCAGCAGGATCCCGGCAGCGGGAGGGCAGAGCTCCTACAATGAGCAGTTCTTC	TRBV6-9	TRBD2	TRBJ2-1
CASSRGQGTTYGYTF	TGTGCCAGCAGCCGAGGACAGGGCACTACCTATGGCTACACCTTC	TRBV7-9	TRBD1	TRBJ1-2
CASSFPPGAEAFF	TGCGCCAGCAGCTTCCCTCCGGGGGCTGAAGCTTTCTTT	TRBV5-1	NA	TRBJ1-1
CASSGTGAREQYF	TGTGCCAGCAGTGGGACAGGGGCGCGGGAGCAGTACTTC	TRBV27	TRBD1	TRBJ2-7
CASSESVNGAYEQYF	TGTGCCAGCAGTGAATCGGTCAACGGGGCCTACGAGCAGTACTTC	TRBV2	NA	TRBJ2-7
CASSITWSDRYTEAFF	TGTGCCAGCAGCATTACATGGAGCGACAGGTACACTGAAGCTTTCTTT	TRBV9	NA	TRBJ1-1
CASSHHGSHSYNEQFF	TGTGCCAGCAGCCACCACGGGTCACACTCCTACAATGAGCAGTTCTTC	TRBV11-2	NA	TRBJ2-1
CASSQEGESTDTQYF	TGCGCCAGCAGCCAAGAGGGAGAGTCCACAGATACGCAGTATTTT	TRBV4-3	NA	TRBJ2-3
CARTGTGLGTDTQYF	TGTGCCAGAACCGGGACAGGGTTAGGCACAGATACGCAGTATTTT	TRBV6-5	TRBD1	TRBJ2-3